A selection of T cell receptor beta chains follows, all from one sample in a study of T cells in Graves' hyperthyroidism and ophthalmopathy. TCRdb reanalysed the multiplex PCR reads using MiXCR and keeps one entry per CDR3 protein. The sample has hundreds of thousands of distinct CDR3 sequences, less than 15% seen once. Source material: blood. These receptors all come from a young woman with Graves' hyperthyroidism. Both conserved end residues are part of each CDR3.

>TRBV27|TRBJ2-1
CASSSIAGGPRNEQFF
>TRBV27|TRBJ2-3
CASSLLPGQGTDTQYF
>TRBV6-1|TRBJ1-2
CASSDLREYGYTF
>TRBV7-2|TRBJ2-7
CASSTLAYGYEQYF
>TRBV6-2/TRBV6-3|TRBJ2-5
CASRDGQGIVQETQYF
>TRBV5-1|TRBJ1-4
CASTLSPATNEKLFF
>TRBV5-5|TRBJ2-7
CASSSPDGGLWEQYF
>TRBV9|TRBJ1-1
CASSPITGDTEAFF
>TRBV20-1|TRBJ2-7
CSAKWTSAYEQYF
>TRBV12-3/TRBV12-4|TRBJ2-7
CASRPGLALYEQYF
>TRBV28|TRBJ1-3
CASSPGLFGNTIYF
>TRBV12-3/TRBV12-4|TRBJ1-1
CASSSNGRFEAFF
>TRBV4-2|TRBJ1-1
CASSQVSNTEAFF
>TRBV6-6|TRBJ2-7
CASSYGEQYF
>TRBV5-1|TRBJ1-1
CASSFAQGGTEAFF
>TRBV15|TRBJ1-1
CATTQRQSDTEAFF
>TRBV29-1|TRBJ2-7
CSVVQHEQYF
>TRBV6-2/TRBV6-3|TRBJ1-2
CASRNPGTALYGYTF
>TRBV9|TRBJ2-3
CTSSRGSGSTDTQYF
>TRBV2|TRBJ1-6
CASSEYRTGSPLHF
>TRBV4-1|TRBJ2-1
CASSQPGGSSYNEQFF
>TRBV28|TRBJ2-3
CASSPGNQRGTDTQYF
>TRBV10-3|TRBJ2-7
CAIRTGGSSGEQYF
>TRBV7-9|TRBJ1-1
CASSLDEEAEAFF
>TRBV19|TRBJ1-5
CASSIEGGGNQPQHF
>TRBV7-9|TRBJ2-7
CASSPKWVGKTEFYEQYF
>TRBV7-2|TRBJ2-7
CASSPSTGTTSYEQYF
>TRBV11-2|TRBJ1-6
CASSFRPFYNSPLHF
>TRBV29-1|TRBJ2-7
CSERDRDYEQYF
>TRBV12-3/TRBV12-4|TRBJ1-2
CASSLEGNYGYTF
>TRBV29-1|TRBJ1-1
CSVQDSSTEAFF
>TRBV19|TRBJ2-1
CASSLGQLAYNEQFF
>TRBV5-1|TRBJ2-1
CASSFLAGGLGEQFF
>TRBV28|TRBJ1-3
CASSLSTGHPGNTIYF
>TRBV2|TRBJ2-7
CASSVTGTLLSYEQYF
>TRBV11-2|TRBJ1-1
CASSLVGQGVGNTEAFF
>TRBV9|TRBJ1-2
CASRGGLGSSDGYTF
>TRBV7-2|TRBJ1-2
CASSLGMSYGYTF
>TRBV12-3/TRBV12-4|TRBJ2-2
CASSLTRHTGELFF
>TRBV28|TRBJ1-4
CASRPAMGGTDNEKLFF
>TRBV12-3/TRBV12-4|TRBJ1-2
CASSGQGGGYGYTF
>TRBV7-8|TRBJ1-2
CASSLESNNYGYTF
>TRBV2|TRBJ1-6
CASSYGPPLHF
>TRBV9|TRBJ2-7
CASSVEAGAGGYEQYF
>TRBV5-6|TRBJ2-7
CASSALAGHPSYEQYF
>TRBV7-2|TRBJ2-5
CASSLRQPPETQYF
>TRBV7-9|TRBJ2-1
CASSLAAGGNSYNEQFF
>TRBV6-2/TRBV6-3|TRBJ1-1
CASSRQSGTEAFF
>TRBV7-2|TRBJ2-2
CASSFRLAASTGELFF
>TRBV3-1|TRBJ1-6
CASSPIQGANSPLHF
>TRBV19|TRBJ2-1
CASSIESAGVYNEQFF
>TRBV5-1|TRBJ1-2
CASSAQESYGYTF